These 16 T cell receptor beta chains share one sample of origin, sequenced in a study of blood T cell repertoires in COVID-19. Profiled with immunoSEQ multiplex PCR; TCRdb holds only in-frame clones, not every one. Of fewer than 150,000 clones listed, about 85% are singletons. The material sequenced was peripheral blood. These receptors all stem from a man aged 40-49 years with acute or convalescent COVID-19.

The V gene is TRBV18, the J gene TRBJ1-1; D not certain. The CDR3 has 13 residues. Trimming took off 5 bases at V and 4 bases at J, with 11 bases between the two ends. CDR1 and CDR2 from the germline V gene are KGHSH and LQKENI. The CDR3 bases are TGTGCCAGCTCATTCGGTGCGGTCACTGAAGCTTTCTTT. Protein: CASSFGAVTEAFF.

The rearrangement uses TRBV5-1 and TRBJ1-2; tentatively, D is TRBD1 (5 bases). CDR1 is SGHRS and CDR2 is YFSETQ in the germline V gene. Trimming took 0 bases from V and 4 from J, leaving 16 bases between them. CDR3 length equals 16 residues. For the CDR3, the DNA is TGCGCCAGCAGCTTGGACGGGTCGGGGGACCGCTATGGCTACACCTTC. This sequence encodes CASSLDGSGDRYGYTF.

V usage is TRBV6-4 and J usage is TRBJ1-2; 9 nucleotides line up with TRBD1. This CDR3 region has 18 residues. Germline V gene lookup returns CDR1 MRHNA and CDR2 SNTAGT. Losses at the gene ends were 4 bases for V and 1 base for J; bases not matched to a gene: 13. The CDR3, as DNA: TGTGCCAGCAGTGCATCCGGGACAGGGCTGACGAATAACTATGGCTACACCTTC. The encoded protein is CASSASGTGLTNNYGYTF.

V usage is TRBV7-9 and J usage is TRBJ1-2; 9 bases are shared with TRBD1. Germline trimming cut 3 bases from V and 5 bases from J; bases unmatched to any gene: 1. The CDR3 has 13 amino acids. Germline V gives CDR1 SEHNR, CDR2 FQNEAQ (reference sequence). In DNA, the CDR3 is TGTGCCAGCAGCTTTGGGACAGGGTATGGCTACACCTTC. Residues: CASSFGTGYGYTF.

The chain has TRBV2 and TRBJ1-5; D remains unclear. Per the germline V gene, CDR1 is SNHLY and CDR2 is FYNNEI. This CDR3 has 14 residues. Trimming shortened V by 3 bases and J by 6 bases, and 12 bases separated the two germline ends. CDR3 bases: TGTGCCAGCAGTGATGGTGAGCGGCGTCAGCCCCAGCATTTT. Its protein product is CASSDGERRQPQHF.

J is TRBJ2-7 and V is TRBV12-3 or TRBV12-4; D is uncertain. Trimming took off 2 bases at V and 4 bases at J, with 9 bases between the two ends. This CDR3 contains 13 residues. The CDR3 spells CASSLTGSYEQYF. The DNA of the CDR3 is TGTGCCAGCAGTTTAACCGGGTCGTACGAGCAGTACTTC.

Of note for this clone: The germline gene is not matched at one end of the junction; a read error may be the cause. V usage is TRBV4-1 and J usage is TRBJ2-1; TRBD2 matches 10 bases. The CDR3 consists of 16 residues. The V gene's germline CDR1 is MGHRA and CDR2 YSYEKL. The CDR3 nucleotides are TGCGCCAGCAGCCAAGTGAAATGGCTAGCGGGGGACCCCAGGATCTTC. Its translation is CASSQVKWLAGDPRIF.

This sequence joins TRBV4-1 and TRBJ1-2, with D tentatively TRBD1 (5 bases). V gave up 0 bases and J gave up 5 bases, with 13 bases separating them. The CDR3 contains 15 residues. CDR1 and CDR2 (germline): MGHRA, YSYEKL. CDR3 in DNA: TGCGCCAGCAGCCAAGATTCTCAGGGTCTATATGGCTACACCTTC. This codes for CASSQDSQGLYGYTF.

The chain couples TRBV5-1 to TRBJ2-1; 10 nucleotides line up with TRBD1. The CDR3 length is 16 residues. V was clipped by 4 bases and J by 3 bases; unmatched bases: 7. From germline, CDR1 is SGHRS and CDR2 YFSETQ. CDR3 in DNA: TGCGCCAGCAGCCTGGGGGGACAGGGGTACTACAATGAGCAGTTCTTC. It yields the protein CASSLGGQGYYNEQFF.

The chain links TRBV3-1 (or the pseudogene TRBV3-2) to TRBJ2-1; the match to TRBD1 covers 7 bases. CDR1 LGHDT and CDR2 YNNKEL come from the germline V gene (reference sequence). The CDR3 extends over 13 amino acids. The V gene end was trimmed by 4 bases and the J gene end by 13 bases; junction bases not matched to a gene: 10. The CDR3 here is CASSLSEGATQFF. The CDR3 nucleotides are TGTGCCAGCAGCCTCTCCGAGGGGGCCACCCAGTTCTTC.

The chain couples TRBV14 to TRBJ2-7; D gene ambiguous. Germline assignment: CDR1 SGHDN and CDR2 FVKESK. This CDR3 is built from 13 residues. Trimming cost V 1 base and J 6 bases, with 10 bases left between them. The CDR3 nucleotides read TGTGCCAGCAGCCAAGGAATAGCCAGCGAGCAGTACTTC. The encoded protein is CASSQGIASEQYF.

In this sample, this clone turned up a few times. This rearrangement joins TRBV7-9 to TRBJ1-1, with 8 bases that match TRBD1. V shed 6 bases and J 9 bases; nucleotides not matched to a gene: 6. The CDR3 has 12 amino acids. Germline V lookup: CDR1 SEHNR, CDR2 FQNEAQ (reference sequence). CDR3 bases: TGTGCCAGCAGGATACAGGGGGTGAAAGCTTTCTTT. It yields the protein CASRIQGVKAFF.

The V call is TRBV7-3, the J call TRBJ2-2, with D possibly being TRBD1 (6 bases). The V and J ends lost 4 bases and 4 bases respectively, with 7 bases between them. Germline V lookup: CDR1 SGHTA, CDR2 FQGTGA. CDR3 length: 13 amino acids. This CDR3 reads CASSSQGTGELFF. The CDR3 nucleotides are TGTGCCAGCAGCTCACAGGGCACCGGGGAGCTGTTTTTT.

In DNA form, the CDR3 reads TGCGCCAGCAGCCAAGATAGGGGGGGGACCTACGAGCAGTACTTC. Its protein product is CASSQDRGGTYEQYF. The chain recombines TRBV4-3 with TRBJ2-7; TRBD2 might be the D (7 bases). The germline V and J ends were trimmed by 0 bases and 2 bases, with 11 bases remaining between them. The germline V gene has CDR1 LGHNA and CDR2 YSLEER. The CDR3 totals 15 residues.

The V call is TRBV13, the J call TRBJ2-5; TRBD2 agrees at 8 bases. After removal of 7 bases from V and 5 bases from J, the junction contained 12 bases not matched to a gene. The germline CDR1 and CDR2 sequences are PRHDT and FYEKMQ (reference sequence). This CDR3 has 15 residues. Here the CDR3 DNA reads TGTGCCAGCACCATTTTCCGGGGGGGCGAGGAGACCCAGTACTTC. This gives the protein CASTIFRGGEETQYF.

The chain employs TRBV7-2 and TRBJ2-7, with 7 bases identical to TRBD2. The J segment lost 2 bases and the V segment lost 1 base, leaving 8 bases of the junction unmatched. This CDR3 comprises 16 residues. Germline loops: CDR1 SGHTA, CDR2 FQGNSA. The CDR3 spells CASSLVSAGSAYEQYF. CDR3 DNA sequence: TGTGCCAGCAGCTTAGTCTCAGCGGGGTCAGCCTACGAGCAGTACTTC.